This TCR beta chain is from a study of T cell changes during pregnancy in multiple sclerosis. Assay: immunoSEQ multiplex PCR; the TCRdb copy retains only in-frame clones and omits some. Among approximately 65,000 clones, roughly 92% were seen once, and the ten largest hold around 3.3%. Germline V gene lookup returns CDR1 MGHRA and CDR2 YSYEKL. There are 16 residues in the CDR3. J lost 0 bases, V lost 0 bases, and 1 base had no gene match. V is TRBV4-1 and J is TRBJ2-1; 8 bases are shared with TRBD1. Sequencing used CD8+ T cells from peripheral blood mononuclear cells, obtained in the third trimester of pregnancy. The TCR comes from a female donor in good health, enrolled as a control in a pregnancy study. The CDR3 sequence: CASSQEGQGSYNEQFF. In DNA form, the CDR3 reads TGCGCCAGCAGCCAAGAAGGACAGGGCTCCTACAATGAGCAGTTCTTC.